Here is one TCR beta chain with its context. CDR3 length: 15 amino acids. Germline loops: CDR1 GTSNPN, CDR2 SVGIG (reference sequence). Trimming took off 2 bases at V and 8 bases at J, with 21 bases between the two ends. Using immunoSEQ multiplex PCR, the repertoire was profiled, and TCRdb retains in-frame clones only, with some absent. The sample has about 73,000 clones, 90% to 95% seen once. These data originate in a study of technical replicates of blood from a few donors. J is TRBJ1-2 and V is TRBV30, with no clear D. The source is a human donor in good health. Some clones in this sample may be carry-over from other donors' samples. The sample taken for sequencing was PBMCs. Here the CDR3 DNA reads TGTGCCTGGAGTCCCCCCCTTAGAGGCGGTAGGGGCTACACCTTC. Its translation: CAWSPPLRGGRGYTF.